This T cell receptor beta chain was obtained from a study of shared clonotypes between healthy human individuals. In the study overall: CD4 naive and CD4 memory each took three plates per donor, while CD8 naive took two and CD8 memory one. Regarding the study as a whole: A few donors showed sharing of 4.5% to 6% of naive CD4 clonotypes.

Trimming took off 5 bases at V and 5 bases at J, with 17 bases between the two ends. The CDR3 runs 15 residues. The germline gives CDR1 LNHNV, CDR2 YYDKDF (reference sequence). Genomic DNA of each subset was evenly split across several immunoSEQ plates. Libraries were prepared by immunoSEQ multiplex PCR; TCRdb keeps only in-frame clonotypes and omits some of them. The table records roughly 1,100,000 clones, about 77% of them present only once. In its sample, this clone was seen once. Antigen specificity is unknown. Sequencing used memory CD4+ T cells sorted from blood. The subset is: CD45RA-negative fraction. This chain joins TRBV15 and TRBJ2-3; a possible D gene is TRBD1 (5 bases). This sequence originates from a man in his late teens or twenties in good health. This CDR3 is CATSSGDQGKDTQYF. CDR3 DNA: TGTGCCACCAGCTCAGGTGACCAGGGTAAAGATACGCAGTATTTT. The full variable domain, its missing parts supplied by reference TRBV15 and TRBJ2-3, is DAMVIQNPRYQVTQFGKPVTLSCSQTLNHNVMYWYQQKSSQAPKLLFHYYDKDFNNEADTPDNFQSRRPNTSFCFLDIRSPGLGDTAMYLCATSSGDQGKDTQYFGPGTRLTVL.